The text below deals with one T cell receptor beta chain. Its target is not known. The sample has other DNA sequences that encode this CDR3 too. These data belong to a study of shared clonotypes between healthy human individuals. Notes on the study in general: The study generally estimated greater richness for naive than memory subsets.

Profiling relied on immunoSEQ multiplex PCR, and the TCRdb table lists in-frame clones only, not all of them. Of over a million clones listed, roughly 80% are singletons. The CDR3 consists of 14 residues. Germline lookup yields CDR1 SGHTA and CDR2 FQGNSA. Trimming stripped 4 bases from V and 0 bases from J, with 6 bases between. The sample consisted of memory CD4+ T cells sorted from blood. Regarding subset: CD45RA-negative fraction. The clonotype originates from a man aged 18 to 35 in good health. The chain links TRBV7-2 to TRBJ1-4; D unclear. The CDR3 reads CASSSYATNEKLFF. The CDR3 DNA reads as TGTGCCAGCAGCTCTTATGCAACTAATGAAAAACTGTTTTTT.